This T cell receptor (beta chain) is drawn from a study of response to subunit inactivated influenza vaccine. Germline CDR1 reads SGHAT; CDR2 reads FQDESV (reference sequence). The CDR3 loop spans 18 amino acids. V lost 0 bases and J lost 0, with 15 bases in between. TCRdb redid the calling of the RT-PCR reads with MiXCR, one entry per CDR3 protein. The sample lists roughly 650,000 distinct CDR3 sequences, about 15% seen once, with 6% to 9.5% in the top ten. Study conclusions and caveats: The authors suggested that few new T cells are recruited per seasonal influenza vaccination.

This clonotype was detected only a few times. Its target is unknown. The chain joins TRBV11-1 to TRBJ1-5; D unclear. This sequence was found in a man in his fifties or sixties who received an inactivated influenza vaccine. The sample in question was PBMCs from blood, obtained 14 to 15 days before vaccination. The chain's CDR3 is CASSLALSGASSNQPQHF. The CDR3 region has the DNA TGTGCCAGCAGCTTAGCGCTCTCGGGAGCCTCTAGCAATCAGCCCCAGCATTTT.